This TCR beta chain was sequenced in a study of T cells in pancreatic ductal adenocarcinoma. Study-level findings and limits: No significant tumor-blood clonality difference; means were about 0.1 and 0.065. Enrichment of CD45RO+ effector over naive T cells in tumors may bias clonality. Compared with tumor, blood showed more total productive templates and about 8.1-fold more clonotypes. Results skew toward the minority of patients with early-stage disease.

The V gene's germline CDR1 is SNHLY and CDR2 FYNNEI. The CDR3 extends over 15 amino acids. The trim removed 6 bases at V and 4 bases at J, leaving 6 bases unmatched. About this clone: As yet, its antigen is unknown.

No neoadjuvant therapy was given to the selected pancreatic ductal adenocarcinoma patients before their surgery. TCRdb keeps only in-frame clones here, not all; method: immunoSEQ multiplex PCR. The sample consists of over 90,000 clones, roughly 95% of them appearing once. The specimen sequenced was PBMCs. This TCR derives from a human donor with pancreatic ductal adenocarcinoma. The chain links TRBV2 to TRBJ2-5; TRBD2 matches at 12 bases. CDR3 coding DNA: TGTGCCAGCAGACTAGCGGGAGGTGTGACAGAGACCCAGTACTTC. It specifies CASRLAGGVTETQYF.